This T cell receptor (beta chain) appears in the sequencing data of a study of blood T cell repertoires in COVID-19. Study in general: T cells, B-cell-depleted T cells, or PBMCs provided the cDNA or gDNA that served as material.

The data were produced by immunoSEQ multiplex PCR, yet TCRdb's version contains in-frame clones alone and is incomplete. This sample has under 350,000 clones, with about nine tenths found just once. Per germline, CDR1 MNHEY and CDR2 SMNVEV (reference sequence). J gave up 0 bases and V 1 base, and 5 bases lay outside the gene matches. This CDR3 has 16 amino acids. The receptor was derived from a man aged 25-40 years who had recovered from COVID-19. The chain combines TRBV27 with TRBJ1-1; 7 bases match TRBD1. The sequenced material came from PBMCs or T cells enriched from blood (not recorded which). The CDR3, as DNA: TGTGCCAGCAGTTTATTCCCTACAGGGGTGAACACTGAAGCTTTCTTT. The encoded protein is CASSLFPTGVNTEAFF.